A single sample gave rise to the 2 T cell receptor beta chains below, sequenced in a study of T cell repertoires in cytomegalovirus infection. TCRdb re-analysed the reads in MiXCR, keeping a single row per CDR3 protein. The table shows some 160,000 distinct CDR3 sequences, with more than 15% occurring only once. Sequenced sample: CD8+ T cells from PBMCs. These receptors were collected from a human donor in good health (CMV status not recorded). Some clones in this sample may be carry-over from other donors' samples.

The chain uses TRBV7-6 and TRBJ2-5; weak D call: TRBD2 (5 bases). Per the germline V gene, CDR1 is SGHVS and CDR2 is FNYEAQ. This CDR3 contains 14 residues. Trimming removed 3 bases at V and 5 bases at J, with 13 bases between. The CDR3 DNA reads as TGTGCCAGCAGCTTGAACGGCGGGCCGGAGACCCAGTACTTC. Its protein is CASSLNGGPETQYF.

The chain combines TRBV27 with TRBJ2-7; D perhaps matches TRBD1 (6 bases). Germline values: CDR1 MNHEY, CDR2 SMNVEV (reference sequence). V was pared by 6 bases and J by 0 bases, with 15 bases between. This CDR3 is 15 amino acids long. The CDR3 nucleotides read TGTGCCAGCAGCCGAAGAGGACAGAGCTCCTACGAGCAGTACTTC. Amino acid sequence: CASSRRGQSSYEQYF.